This TCR beta chain originates from a study of cytomegalovirus exposure and HLA in healthy donors. The CDR3 has 14 amino acids. The J segment lost 5 bases and the V segment lost 2 bases, leaving 7 bases of the junction unmatched. Germline loops: CDR1 SQVTM, CDR2 ANQGSEA. Amplification used 60 Vbeta primers and 13 Jbeta primers. In the original workflow: Per a later analysis, the number of unique TCR beta chains was around 79 million, of which around 9.9 million were shared. Using immunoSEQ multiplex PCR, the repertoire was profiled, and TCRdb retains in-frame clones only, with some absent. The DNA gave D and trimming, while V, J and clone size come from that table. Of 95,000 to 110,000 clones detected, over 70% appear once; the ten largest clones hold more than 2%. General observations from the study: The likely origin of a cluster of highly shared sequence variants was a sequencing artifact.

This clone showed up just once. What it recognizes is unknown. Sequences were obtained from PBMCs. The origin of this receptor is a man aged 25-45 years in good health and CMV-seronegative. The chain is built from TRBV29-1 and TRBJ2-7; 9 bases align to TRBD1. CDR3 sequence: CSVEPGQGMNEQYF. The CDR3 region has the DNA TGCAGCGTTGAACCCGGACAGGGGATGAACGAGCAGTACTTC.